The clone carrying this T cell receptor (beta chain) was seen only a few times. Its matching antigen is unknown. In germline, CDR1 is LGHDT, CDR2 YNNKEL (reference sequence). V was pared by 0 bases and J by 5 bases, with 10 bases between. The CDR3 extends over 14 amino acids. Points from the study as a whole: Tumor Tregs overlapped most with tumor, then blood, naive CD4+ cells. Tumor memory CD4+ T cell TCR gene usage clustered with blood and lymph node memory CD4+ cells and lymph node naive CD4+ cells.

Cells sorted as Tregs were CD4+, CD25+ and CD127-/low. Full-length variable regions came from constant-region reverse primers plus semi-nested Nested Universal Primer A PCR. Using its own MiXCR run on the 5' RACE reads, TCRdb lists one record per CDR3 protein. The repertoire holds 35,000 to 45,000 distinct CDR3 sequences, with about a fifth as singletons. What was sequenced was Tregs sorted from a lymph node. This receptor was obtained from a female donor with breast cancer. The chain links TRBV3-1 to TRBJ1-1, with D unresolved. CDR3 nucleotides: TGTGCCAGCAGCCAAGATAGAGGGATAACTGAAGCTTTCTTT. The encoded protein is CASSQDRGITEAFF.